Included here is one T cell receptor beta chain sequence, with context. Produced via immunoSEQ multiplex PCR; TCRdb's table is partial and in-frame only. This sample has 200,000 to 300,000 clones, with approximately 80% found just once. This sample stems from a study of blood T cell repertoires in COVID-19. The CDR3 extends over 14 amino acids. Germline CDR1 is MNHNY and CDR2 is SVGAGI (reference sequence). V was pared by 5 bases and J by 7 bases, with 8 bases of the junction left unmatched. This chain connects TRBV6-6 to TRBJ1-2; 9 positions match TRBD1. Sequencing used peripheral blood. The clonotype was recovered from a woman older than 75 with acute or convalescent COVID-19. CDR3 sequence reads: CASSLHPTGGGYTF. The CDR3 DNA is TGTGCCAGCAGTCTCCATCCGACAGGGGGTGGCTACACCTTC.